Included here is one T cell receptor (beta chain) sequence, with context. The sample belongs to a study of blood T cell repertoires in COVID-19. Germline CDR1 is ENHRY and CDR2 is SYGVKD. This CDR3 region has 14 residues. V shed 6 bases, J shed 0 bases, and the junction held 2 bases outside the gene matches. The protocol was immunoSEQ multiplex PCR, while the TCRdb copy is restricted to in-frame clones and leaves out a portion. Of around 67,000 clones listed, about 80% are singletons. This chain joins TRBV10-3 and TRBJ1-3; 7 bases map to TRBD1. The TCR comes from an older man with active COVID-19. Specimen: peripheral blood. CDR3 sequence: CAIRGDSSGNTIYF. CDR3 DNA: TGTGCCATCAGAGGGGACAGCTCTGGAAACACCATATATTTT.